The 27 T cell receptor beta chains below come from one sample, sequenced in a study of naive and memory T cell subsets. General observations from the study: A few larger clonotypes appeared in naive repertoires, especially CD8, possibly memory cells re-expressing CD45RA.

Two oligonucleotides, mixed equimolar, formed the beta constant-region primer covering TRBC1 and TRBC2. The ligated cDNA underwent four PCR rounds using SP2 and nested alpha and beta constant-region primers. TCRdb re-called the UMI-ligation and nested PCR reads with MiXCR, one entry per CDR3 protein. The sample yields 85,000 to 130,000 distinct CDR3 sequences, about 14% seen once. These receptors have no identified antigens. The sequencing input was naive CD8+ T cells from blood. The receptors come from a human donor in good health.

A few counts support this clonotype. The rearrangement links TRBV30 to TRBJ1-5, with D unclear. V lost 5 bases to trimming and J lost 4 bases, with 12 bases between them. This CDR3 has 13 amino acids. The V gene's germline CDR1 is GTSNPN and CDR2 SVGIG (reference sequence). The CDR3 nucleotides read TGTGCCTGGTCTTGGCAGGATAATCAGCCCCAGCATTTT. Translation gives CAWSWQDNQPQHF.

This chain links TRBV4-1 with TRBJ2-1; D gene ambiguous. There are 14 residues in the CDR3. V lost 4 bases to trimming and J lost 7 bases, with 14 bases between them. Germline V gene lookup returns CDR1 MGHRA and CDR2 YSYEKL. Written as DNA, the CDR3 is TGCGCCAGCAGCCTAGAGAATTCCCCGAATGAGCAGTTCTTC. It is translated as CASSLENSPNEQFF.

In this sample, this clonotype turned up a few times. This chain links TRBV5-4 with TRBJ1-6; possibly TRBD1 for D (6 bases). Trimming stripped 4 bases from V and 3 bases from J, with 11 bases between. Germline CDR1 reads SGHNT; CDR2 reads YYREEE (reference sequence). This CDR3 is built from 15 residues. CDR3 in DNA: TGTGCCAGCAGCACCAGGGGTGACTATAATTCACCCCTCCACTTT. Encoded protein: CASSTRGDYNSPLHF.

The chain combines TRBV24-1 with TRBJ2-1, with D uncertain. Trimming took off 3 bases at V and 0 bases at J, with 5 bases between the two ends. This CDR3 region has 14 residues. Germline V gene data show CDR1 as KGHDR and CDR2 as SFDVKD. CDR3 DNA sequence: TGTGCCACCAGTGATCTGAGCTCCTACAATGAGCAGTTCTTC. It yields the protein CATSDLSSYNEQFF.

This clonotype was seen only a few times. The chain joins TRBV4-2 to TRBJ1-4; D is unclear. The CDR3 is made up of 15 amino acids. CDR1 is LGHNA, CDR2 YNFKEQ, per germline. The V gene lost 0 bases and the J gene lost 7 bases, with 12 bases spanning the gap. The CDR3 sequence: CASSQDELGGEKLFF. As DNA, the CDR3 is TGTGCCAGCAGCCAAGATGAGCTGGGTGGTGAAAAACTGTTTTTT.

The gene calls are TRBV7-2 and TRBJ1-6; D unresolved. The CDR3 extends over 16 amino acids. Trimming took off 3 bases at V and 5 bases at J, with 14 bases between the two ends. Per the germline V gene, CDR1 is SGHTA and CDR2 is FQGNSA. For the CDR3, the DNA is TGTGCCAGCAGCTTCGAGCCGTCGGGTAATAATTCACCCCTCCACTTT. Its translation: CASSFEPSGNNSPLHF.

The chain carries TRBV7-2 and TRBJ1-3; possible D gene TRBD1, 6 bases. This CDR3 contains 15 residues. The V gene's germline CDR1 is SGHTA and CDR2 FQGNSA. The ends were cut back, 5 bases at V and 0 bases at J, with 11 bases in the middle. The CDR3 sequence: CASSGGDNSGNTIYF. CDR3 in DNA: TGTGCCAGCAGCGGTGGGGACAACTCTGGAAACACCATATATTTT.

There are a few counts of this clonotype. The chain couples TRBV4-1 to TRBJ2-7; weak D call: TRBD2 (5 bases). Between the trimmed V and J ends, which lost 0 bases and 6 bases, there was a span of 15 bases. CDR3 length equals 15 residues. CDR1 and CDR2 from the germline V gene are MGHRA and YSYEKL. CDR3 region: CASSQDGIGSGEQYF. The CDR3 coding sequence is TGCGCCAGCAGCCAAGATGGGATAGGGAGTGGCGAGCAGTACTTC.

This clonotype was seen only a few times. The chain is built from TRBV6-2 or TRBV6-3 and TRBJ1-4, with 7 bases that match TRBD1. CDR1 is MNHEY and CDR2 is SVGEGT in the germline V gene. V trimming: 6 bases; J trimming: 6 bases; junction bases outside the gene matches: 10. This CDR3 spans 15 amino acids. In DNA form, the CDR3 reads TGTGCCAGCAGCCGGGGGTGGACAGGCGATGAAAAACTGTTTTTT. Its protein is CASSRGWTGDEKLFF.

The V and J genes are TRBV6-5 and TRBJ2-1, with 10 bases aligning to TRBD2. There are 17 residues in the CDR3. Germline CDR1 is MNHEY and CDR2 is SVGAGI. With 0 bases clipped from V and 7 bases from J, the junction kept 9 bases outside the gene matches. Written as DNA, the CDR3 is TGTGCCAGCAGTTACTCGATTCGGACTAGCGGTATTAATGAGCAGTTCTTC. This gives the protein CASSYSIRTSGINEQFF.

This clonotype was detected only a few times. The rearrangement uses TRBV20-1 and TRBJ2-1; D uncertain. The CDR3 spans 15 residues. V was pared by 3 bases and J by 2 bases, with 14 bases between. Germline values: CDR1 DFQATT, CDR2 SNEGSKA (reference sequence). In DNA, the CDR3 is TGCAGTGCTAGCGGAAATCCTCCGACCTACAATGAGCAGTTCTTC. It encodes CSASGNPPTYNEQFF.

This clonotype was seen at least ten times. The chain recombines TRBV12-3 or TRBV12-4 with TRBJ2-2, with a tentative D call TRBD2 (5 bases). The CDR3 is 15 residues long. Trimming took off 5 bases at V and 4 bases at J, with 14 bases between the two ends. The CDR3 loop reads CASSELEEATGELFF. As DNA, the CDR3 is TGTGCCAGCAGTGAATTGGAGGAAGCCACCGGGGAGCTGTTTTTT.

CDR3 sequence reads: CASSPGLAGLGSYEQYF. For the CDR3, the DNA is TGTGCCAGCAGCCCGGGACTAGCGGGCCTGGGCAGCTACGAGCAGTACTTC. This chain joins TRBV7-9 and TRBJ2-7, with 12 bases identical to TRBD2. The length of the CDR3 is 17 residues. Germline-derived CDR1 and CDR2 are SEHNR and FQNEAQ (reference sequence). With V trimmed by 5 bases and J by 3 bases, 11 bases remained unmatched.

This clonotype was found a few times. CDR3 sequence: CASSSGQKNIQYF. In DNA, the CDR3 is TGTGCCAGCAGCTCCGGACAGAAAAACATTCAGTACTTC. This chain uses TRBV9 with TRBJ2-4; tentative D call: TRBD1 (6 bases). In germline, CDR1 is SGDLS, CDR2 YYNGEE. This CDR3 region has 13 residues. The V end lost 4 bases, the J end lost 4 bases, and 9 bases lay between the germline ends. The full variable domain, its missing parts supplied by reference TRBV9 and TRBJ2-4, is DSGVTQTPKHLITATGQRVTLRCSPRSGDLSVYWYQQSLDQGLQFLIQYYNGEERAKGNILERFSAQQFPDLHSELNLSSLELGDSALYFCASSSGQKNIQYFGAGTRLSVL.

The CDR3 DNA reads as TGTGCCACCAGTGATTTAAGACAGGGTTACAATGAGCAGTTCTTC. Translating it yields CATSDLRQGYNEQFF. The rearrangement joins TRBV24-1 to TRBJ2-1; 7 bases fit TRBD1. CDR3 length: 15 residues. V trimming: 1 base; J trimming: 4 bases; junction bases outside the gene matches: 3. Germline values: CDR1 KGHDR, CDR2 SFDVKD.

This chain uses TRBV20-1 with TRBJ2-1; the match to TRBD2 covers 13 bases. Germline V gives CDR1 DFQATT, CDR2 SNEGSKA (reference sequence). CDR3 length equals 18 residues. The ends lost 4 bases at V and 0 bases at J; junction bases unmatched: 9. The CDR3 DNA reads TGCAGTGCTAAACCGGGACTAGCGGGGTTAGGCTCCTACAATGAGCAGTTCTTC. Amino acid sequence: CSAKPGLAGLGSYNEQFF.

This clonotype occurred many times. CDR3 region: CASSLFERPWNDNEQFF. DNA for the CDR3: TGTGCCAGCAGCTTGTTCGAGCGACCTTGGAATGACAATGAGCAGTTCTTC. The chain has TRBV7-8 and TRBJ2-1, with D unresolved. The CDR3 spans 17 residues. Trimming took off 3 bases at V and 5 bases at J, with 20 bases between the two ends. Germline V CDR1 and CDR2: SGHVS, FQNEAQ.

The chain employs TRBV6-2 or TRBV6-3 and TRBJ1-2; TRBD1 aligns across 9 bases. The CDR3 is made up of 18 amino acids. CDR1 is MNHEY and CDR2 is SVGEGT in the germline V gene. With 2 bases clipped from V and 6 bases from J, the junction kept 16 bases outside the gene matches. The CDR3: CASSYPTITPTGGNGYTF. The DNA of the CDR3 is TGTGCCAGCAGTTACCCGACCATCACCCCGACAGGGGGAAATGGCTACACCTTC.

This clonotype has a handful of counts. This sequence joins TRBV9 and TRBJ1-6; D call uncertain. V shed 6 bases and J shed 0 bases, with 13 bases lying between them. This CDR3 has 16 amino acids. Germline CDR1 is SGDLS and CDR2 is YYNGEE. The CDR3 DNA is TGTGCCAGCACCGGAGGAGAAAGCTCCTATAATTCACCCCTCCACTTT. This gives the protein CASTGGESSYNSPLHF.

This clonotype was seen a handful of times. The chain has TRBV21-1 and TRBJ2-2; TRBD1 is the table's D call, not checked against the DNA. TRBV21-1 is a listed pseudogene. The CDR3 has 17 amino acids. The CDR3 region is CASSKVRPGATIGELFF. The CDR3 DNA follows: TGTGCCAGCAGCAAAGTGAGACCAGGGGCAACCATCGGGGAGCTGTTTTTT.

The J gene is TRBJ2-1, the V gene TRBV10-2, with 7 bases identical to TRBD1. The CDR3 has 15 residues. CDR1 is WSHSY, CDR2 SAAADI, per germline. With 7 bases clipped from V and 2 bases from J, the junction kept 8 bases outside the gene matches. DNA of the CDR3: TGCGCCAGCACCCCCGGGACAGACCCCTACAATGAGCAGTTCTTC. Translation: CASTPGTDPYNEQFF.

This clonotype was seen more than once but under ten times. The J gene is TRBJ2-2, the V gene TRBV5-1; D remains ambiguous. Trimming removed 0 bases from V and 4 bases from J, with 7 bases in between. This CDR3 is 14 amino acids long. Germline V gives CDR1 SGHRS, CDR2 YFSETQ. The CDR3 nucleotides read TGCGCCAGCAGCTTGGGGTTCGGCACCGGGGAGCTGTTTTTT. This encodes CASSLGFGTGELFF.

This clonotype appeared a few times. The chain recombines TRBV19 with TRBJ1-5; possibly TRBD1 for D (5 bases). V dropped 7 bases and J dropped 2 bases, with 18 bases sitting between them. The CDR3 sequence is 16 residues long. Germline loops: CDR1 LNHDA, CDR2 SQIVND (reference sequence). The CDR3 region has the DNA TGTGCCAGTACCGTATCGTTTGGGACGGGCAATCAGCCCCAGCATTTT. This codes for CASTVSFGTGNQPQHF.

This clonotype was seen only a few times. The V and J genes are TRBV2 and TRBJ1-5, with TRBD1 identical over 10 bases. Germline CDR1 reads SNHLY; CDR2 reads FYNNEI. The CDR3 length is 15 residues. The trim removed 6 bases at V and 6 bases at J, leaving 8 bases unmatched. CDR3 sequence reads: CASSRTGGGGQPQHF. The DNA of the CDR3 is TGTGCCAGCAGCCGGACAGGGGGTGGGGGTCAGCCCCAGCATTTT.

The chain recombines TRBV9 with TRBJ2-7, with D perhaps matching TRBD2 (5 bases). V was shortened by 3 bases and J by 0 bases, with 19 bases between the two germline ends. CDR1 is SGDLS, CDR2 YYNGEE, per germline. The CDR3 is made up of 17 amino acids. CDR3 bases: TGTGCCAGCAGCGAGAAAGGCCAGACTATTAGCTCCTACGAGCAGTACTTC. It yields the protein CASSEKGQTISSYEQYF.

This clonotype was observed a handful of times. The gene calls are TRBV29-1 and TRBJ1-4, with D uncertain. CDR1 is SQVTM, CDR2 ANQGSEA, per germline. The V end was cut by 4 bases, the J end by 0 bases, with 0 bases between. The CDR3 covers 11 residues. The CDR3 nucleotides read TGCAGCGTTGCAACTAATGAAAAACTGTTTTTT. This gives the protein CSVATNEKLFF.

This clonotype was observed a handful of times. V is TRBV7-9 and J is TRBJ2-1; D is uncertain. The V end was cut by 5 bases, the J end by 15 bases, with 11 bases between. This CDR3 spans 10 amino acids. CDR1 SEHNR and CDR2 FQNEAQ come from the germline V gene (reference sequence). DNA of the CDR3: TGTGCCAGCAGCCCCGTAATCCCGTTCTTC. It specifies CASSPVIPFF.